A single TCR beta chain is shown here with its context. The sample is drawn from a study of CD8+CD57+ T cells in acquired aplastic anemia. Profiles of TCR beta VDJ and CDR3 were generated from a genomic DNA template. TCRdb re-called the reads through MiXCR, storing one row per CDR3 protein. The table has approximately 99,000 distinct CDR3 sequences, 50% to 65% seen once. What was sequenced was sorted CD4+, CD8+, or CD8+CD57+ T cells (not recorded which) from PBMCs. This receptor was obtained from a human donor in good health, serving as a control.

This CDR3 is CASSIAGFNQPQHF. The CDR3 bases are TGTGCCAGTAGTATTGCGGGTTTTAATCAGCCCCAGCATTTT. V and J are TRBV19 and TRBJ1-5; D unclear. This CDR3 contains 14 residues. V lost 3 bases and J lost 4, with 10 bases in between. The germline gives CDR1 LNHDA, CDR2 SQIVND (reference sequence).